The rows below give T cell receptor beta chains drawn from one sample of a study of blood T cells in healthy people across ages. MiXCR, applied by TCRdb to the 5' RACE reads, yields one record per CDR3 protein. Of about 670,000 distinct CDR3 sequences listed, about 51% are singletons. Sequencing input: blood. The receptors come from a woman older than 75 in good health. The CDR3 runs from the conserved cysteine through the conserved F or W. D genes are given only for firm matches. Rows give clone size only sometimes, using once, few, many, or a class for an expanded clone.

V	J	D	size	CDR3	DNA
TRBV28	TRBJ2-4	.	.	CASSFSGRGGIQYF	TGTGCCAGCAGTTTTTCCGGCAGGGGGGGCATTCAGTACTTC
TRBV10-3	TRBJ2-1	.	.	CAISESARPIYNEQFF	TGTGCCATCAGTGAGTCTGCCAGGCCGATCTACAATGAGCAGTTCTTC
TRBV6-6	TRBJ2-7	.	.	CASSYSGLNDYEQYF	TGTGCCAGCAGTTACTCAGGCCTCAACGACTACGAGCAGTACTTC
TRBV6-5	TRBJ1-2	.	.	CASSYIEETGYNYGYTF	TGTGCCAGCAGTTACATCGAGGAGACAGGTTATAACTATGGCTACACCTTC
TRBV12-3/TRBV12-4	TRBJ2-3	.	.	CASSLFYPIRSTDTQYF	TGTGCCAGCAGTTTATTTTACCCGATTAGGAGCACAGATACGCAGTATTTT
TRBV20-1	TRBJ2-6	.	many	CSARGGSGANVLTF	TGCAGTGCTAGAGGGGGGTCTGGGGCCAACGTCCTGACTTTC
TRBV7-9	TRBJ2-7	TRBD1	.	CASSDRVSPYEQYF	TGTGCCAGCAGCGACAGGGTTTCACCCTACGAGCAGTACTTC
TRBV28	TRBJ2-7	.	many	CASSAPGVKSEEQYF	TGTGCCAGCAGTGCCCCAGGGGTGAAGTCGGAGGAGCAGTACTTC
TRBV5-6	TRBJ2-7	.	.	CASSWAGGYEQYF	TGTGCCAGCAGCTGGGCTGGGGGGTACGAGCAGTACTTC
TRBV7-3	TRBJ2-3	TRBD2	many	CASSQTSGDTDTQYF	TGTGCCAGCAGCCAAACTAGCGGGGACACAGATACGCAGTATTTT
TRBV7-2	TRBJ2-1	.	once	CASSLSSYNGQFF	TGTGCCAGCAGCTTGTCGTCCTACAATGGGCAGTTCTTC
TRBV9	TRBJ2-2	.	few	CASCRGTAGELFF	TGTGCCAGCTGCCGAGGGACGGCCGGGGAGCTGTTTTTT
TRBV7-9	TRBJ2-1	.	many	CASSKNEQFF	TGTGCCAGCAGCAAGAATGAGCAGTTCTTC
TRBV5-1	TRBJ2-3	.	many	CASSSTSTRNADTQYF	TGCGCCAGCAGCTCGACCAGTACCAGAAACGCGGATACGCAGTATTTT
TRBV20-1	TRBJ2-7	.	many	CSASLSSNSYEQYF	TGCAGTGCTAGCCTAAGCAGCAATTCCTACGAGCAGTACTTC
TRBV6-5	TRBJ2-1	.	.	CASSYSGEDGQFF	TGTGCCAGTAGTTACTCTGGAGAGGATGGGCAGTTCTTC
TRBV21-1	TRBJ2-5	.	many	CASSPRQRQEKTQYF	TGTGCCAGCAGCCCCCGACAGCGACAGGAGAAGACCCAGTACTTC
TRBV12-3/TRBV12-4	TRBJ2-7	.	.	CASKRDANNEQYF	TGTGCCAGCAAAAGGGACGCAAACAATGAGCAGTACTTC
TRBV20-1	TRBJ2-1	TRBD2	many	CSAMDAGTSGGNEQFF	TGCAGTGCTATGGACGCCGGGACTAGCGGGGGAAATGAGCAGTTCTTC
TRBV15	TRBJ2-1	.	.	CATRLVAEYNEQFF	TGTGCCACCAGACTGGTGGCGGAGTACAATGAGCAGTTCTTC